These 8 T cell receptor beta chains came from one sample sequenced in a study of shared clonotypes between healthy human individuals. Repertoires were generated with immunoSEQ multiplex PCR, while TCRdb's copy carries only in-frame clones and drops some. Among about 2.2 million clones, just over 90% were seen once, and the ten largest hold more than 1.5%. CD45RO-negative, CCR7-positively selected cells formed the naive CD8 fraction, excluding terminally differentiated effector memory CD45RA+ cells. The specimen was naive CD8+ T cells from PBMCs. The receptors were sampled from a man aged 18 to 29 in good health. Some clones in this sample may be carry-over from other donors' samples.

In regard to this clone: Other DNA sequences in the same sample also yield this CDR3. The J gene is TRBJ2-7, the V gene TRBV29-1; D call uncertain. CDR3 size: 12 residues. Trimming pared 1 base from V and 4 bases from J, leaving 8 bases between. CDR1 and CDR2 from the germline V gene are SQVTM and ANQGSEA. The CDR3 sequence: CSVEGRRYEQYF. The CDR3, as DNA: TGCAGCGTTGAAGGGCGCAGATACGAGCAGTACTTC.

The chain has TRBV27 and TRBJ2-1; TRBD2 aligns across 7 bases. Germline V gene data show CDR1 as MNHEY and CDR2 as SMNVEV (reference sequence). The CDR3 is 14 residues long. Trimming at V came to 5 bases and at J to 6 bases, leaving 7 bases not matched to a gene. The CDR3 nucleotides read TGTGCCAGCAGTAAGATAGCGGGCCCCAATGAGCAGTTCTTC. It translates to CASSKIAGPNEQFF.

The genes are TRBV29-1 and TRBJ2-2; TRBD2 matches at 12 bases. The CDR3 consists of 14 residues. V shed 6 bases, J shed 5 bases, and the junction held 4 bases outside the gene matches. Germline CDR1 reads SQVTM; CDR2 reads ANQGSEA. Written as DNA, the CDR3 is TGCAGCGTACGCACTAGCGGGAGGACCGGGGAGCTGTTTTTT. Translation: CSVRTSGRTGELFF.

V usage is TRBV5-1 and J usage is TRBJ2-3, with TRBD2 matching 8 bases. This CDR3 comprises 16 residues. Looked up from germline, CDR1 is SGHRS and CDR2 is YFSETQ. Germline trimming cut 0 bases from V and 3 bases from J; bases unmatched to any gene: 6. The CDR3 reads CASSLAGGDFTDTQYF. DNA for the CDR3: TGCGCCAGCAGCTTGGCCGGGGGGGATTTTACAGATACGCAGTATTTT.

This rearrangement joins TRBV9 to TRBJ2-2; TRBD1 matches 10 bases. The CDR3 covers 19 residues. CDR1 and CDR2 from the germline V gene are SGDLS and YYNGEE. Germline trimming cut 4 bases from V and 4 bases from J; bases unmatched to any gene: 16. The CDR3 bases are TGTGCCAGCAGCACCCACACATACATAGACAGGGGGCCCACCGGGGAGCTGTTTTTT. This encodes CASSTHTYIDRGPTGELFF.

The chain employs TRBV4-3 and TRBJ2-5; no clear D gene. The CDR3 is made up of 15 amino acids. V dropped 0 bases and J dropped 2 bases, with 10 bases sitting between them. The germline CDR1 and CDR2 sequences are LGHNA and YSLEER. Here the CDR3 reads CASSQEWLEQETQYF. The DNA of the CDR3 is TGCGCCAGCAGCCAAGAATGGCTAGAACAAGAGACCCAGTACTTC.

V is TRBV28 and J is TRBJ1-3, with no clear D. This CDR3 comprises 13 residues. The germline gives CDR1 MDHEN, CDR2 SYDVKM. Trimming cost V 2 bases and J 9 bases, with 11 bases left between them. The CDR3 sequence is CASSLRPDGTIYF. The CDR3 nucleotides are TGTGCCAGCAGTTTACGTCCAGACGGCACCATATATTTT.

This rearrangement joins TRBV9 to TRBJ2-1, with D perhaps TRBD1 or TRBD2 (5 bases each). V lost 0 bases to trimming and J lost 7 bases, with 14 bases between them. Per the germline V gene, CDR1 is SGDLS and CDR2 is YYNGEE. CDR3 length: 15 residues. CDR3 bases: TGTGCCAGCAGCGTAGTAGGGACCGATACTAATGAGCAGTTCTTC. Amino acid sequence: CASSVVGTDTNEQFF.